This T cell receptor (beta chain) was sequenced for a study of T cells of healthy individuals. MiXCR was run by TCRdb on the 5' RACE reads, yielding one entry per CDR3 protein. The repertoire includes some 100,000 distinct CDR3 sequences, under 20% of them detected once, and 6.2% sits in the top ten. Germline V lookup: CDR1 SEHNR, CDR2 FQNEAQ (reference sequence). J gave up 7 bases and V 0 bases, and 10 bases lay outside the gene matches. This CDR3 has 18 residues. The TCR was taken from a human donor in good health. The chain carries TRBV7-9 and TRBJ2-2; 11 bases fit TRBD2. Here the CDR3 reads CASSLAGLAGGPDGELFF. The CDR3 DNA reads as TGTGCCAGCAGCTTAGCAGGATTAGCGGGAGGGCCCGACGGGGAGCTGTTTTTT.